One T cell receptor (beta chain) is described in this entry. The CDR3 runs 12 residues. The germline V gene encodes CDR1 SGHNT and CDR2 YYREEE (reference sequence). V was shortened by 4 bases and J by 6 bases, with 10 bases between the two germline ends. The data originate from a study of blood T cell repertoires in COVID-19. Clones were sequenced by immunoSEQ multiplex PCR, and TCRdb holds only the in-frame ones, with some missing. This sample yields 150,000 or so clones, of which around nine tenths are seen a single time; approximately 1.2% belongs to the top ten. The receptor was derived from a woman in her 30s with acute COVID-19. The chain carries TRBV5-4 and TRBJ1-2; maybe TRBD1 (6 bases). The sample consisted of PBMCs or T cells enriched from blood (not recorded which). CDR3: CASSLTGNGYTF. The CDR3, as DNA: TGTGCCAGCAGCCTCACAGGGAATGGCTACACCTTC.